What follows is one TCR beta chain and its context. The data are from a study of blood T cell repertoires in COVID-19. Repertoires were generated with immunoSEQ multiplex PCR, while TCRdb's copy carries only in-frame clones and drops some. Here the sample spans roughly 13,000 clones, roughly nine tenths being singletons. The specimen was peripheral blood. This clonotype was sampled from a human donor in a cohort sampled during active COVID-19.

The CDR3 is CASSEVGGQGGEKLFF. CDR3 DNA: TGTGCCAGCAGTGAAGTTGGGGGACAGGGGGGTGAAAAACTGTTTTTT. This rearrangement joins TRBV6-1 to TRBJ1-4, with 11 bases lining up with TRBD1. V was clipped by 1 base and J by 7 bases; unmatched bases: 5. The CDR3 length is 16 residues. Germline loops: CDR1 MNHNS, CDR2 SASEGT.